This T cell receptor beta chain was captured by sequencing in a study of blood T cell repertoires in COVID-19 (dated by TCRdb to the early 2020s). For context, the study as a whole: The collaborator samples originated in the United States, Italy and Spain and spanned the acute and convalescent phases of COVID-19. Nearly every sample came with metadata listing a de-identified subject ID, COVID-19 status, age in years and sex. A freely available public database, intended as a resource for researchers studying the immune response to SARS-CoV-2, is where the repertoires were released. The samples were drawn from two sources: the first 160 participants of the ongoing ImmuneRACE study, and fewer than 1,500 subjects contributed by 6 global collaborators. Where available, HLA class I and class II types were obtained from metadata supplied by the sample provider rather than from assay-based typing. The dataset comprised deeply sampled blood TCRbeta repertoires from subjects exposed to, actively infected with, or recovered from COVID-19. The prospective study material was composed of cDNA or gDNA derived from T cells, B-cell-depleted T cells, or PBMCs. Results and caveats for the whole study, not just this receptor: How much clinical and demographic metadata was included differed by source and by participant, and the metadata was provided uncurated.

Compared with germline, V lacks 5 bases and J lacks 0 bases; bases without a gene match: 13. From its cysteine to its phenylalanine, the CDR3 spans 18 amino acids. Of the read, only the CDR3 DNA is kept; its 54 bases are in frame from base 1. The germline V gene gives CDR1 as SGHAT and CDR2 as FQNNGV. Enrolling through a virtual design, the prospective study's participants ranged in age from roughly 18 to 89 years and lived across roughly 23 United States geographic areas. In the prospective study, cohorts were assigned on the basis of participant-reported clinical history obtained from a screening survey and a study questionnaire. Recovered participants in ImmuneRACE Cohort 3 were defined as having two consecutive negative NP/OP PCR tests, clearance from a healthcare professional, or resolution of symptoms. Each participant in the prospective study had whole blood, serum and a nasopharyngeal or oropharyngeal swab collected by mobile phlebotomists. Prospective study participants could optionally give additional blood draws and questionnaires over an approximately two-month period. Blood samples from the prospective study were shipped frozen or at room temperature prior to DNA extraction.

Concerning this clone: The target of this receptor is not known. No quality values exist for individual bases; no much larger clone is one base distant.

The immunoSEQ Assay, a bias-controlled multiplex PCR, was used to amplify TCRbeta CDR3 regions from genomic DNA. In the authors' own workflow: Nucleated cell counts per sample were estimated from amplification of reference gene primers within the assay. To quantify the absolute abundance of each unique TCRbeta CDR3 rearrangement, sequence reads were collapsed and filtered. For each sample, productive Simpson clonality was calculated by taking the square root of Simpson's diversity index across productive rearrangements. Here the immuneACCESS table is served through TCRdb, limited to in-frame sequences with V and J called. Missing clones are a known gap in these copies; in checked studies unresolved V genes cover under half, and the rest lacks a known reason. The DNA gave D and trimming, while V, J and clone size come from that table. This sample holds roughly 150,000 clones; roughly 80% were observed only once. The biggest ten clones account for more than 5.5% of the sample.

Input material: PBMCs or T cells enriched from blood (not recorded which). This clonotype was obtained from a man aged 50-60 years who had recovered from COVID-19. The chain joins TRBV11-2 to TRBJ2-7, with 10 central nucleotides matching TRBD1. The CDR3 corresponds to CASSPLSRDRGTSYEQYF. The sequence in DNA is TGTGCCAGCAGCCCCTTATCCCGGGACAGGGGAACCTCCTACGAGCAGTACTTC.